This TCR beta chain emerged from a study of human T cells and chemical hapten exposure. Study overall: Upper inner arm skin measuring around 2 cm by around 2 cm received 2% DPC for sensitization.

V was clipped by 5 bases and J by 6 bases, with 19 bases between them. CDR1 and CDR2 (germline): DFQATT, SNEGSKA (reference sequence). The CDR3 length is 14 residues. The study's findings and limits: The number of TCRs over 1 in 1000 frequency stayed unchanged after DPC.

Per the original methods: A per-sample median of roughly 100,000 TCRs was observed, with a range of about 23,224 to 750,000. MiXCR was run by TCRdb on the RACE reads, yielding one entry per CDR3 protein. The V and J calls reflect TCRdb's pipeline rather than the authors' work. This table has about 92,000 distinct CDR3 sequences, about a tenth appearing once. Time point here: patch test 3, about 24 weeks after DPC sensitization. Treatment indicated: therapeutic diphenylcyclopropenone sensitization with weekly scalp DPC. Blood draws came first, before each patch test. This clonotype was observed at least ten times. Its antigen remains unknown.

The sequences come from whole blood, collected in connection with sensitization to the hapten diphenylcyclopropenone (DPC). The origin of this receptor is a woman aged 25 to 45 with alopecia areata. Some clones in this sample may be carry-over from other donors' samples. The chain recombines TRBV20-1 with TRBJ1-1, with TRBD1 as a possible D gene (6 bases). This chain's CDR3 is CSALPGGAASEAFF. Here the CDR3 DNA reads TGCAGTGCTCTACCGGGGGGCGCGGCGTCTGAAGCTTTCTTT.